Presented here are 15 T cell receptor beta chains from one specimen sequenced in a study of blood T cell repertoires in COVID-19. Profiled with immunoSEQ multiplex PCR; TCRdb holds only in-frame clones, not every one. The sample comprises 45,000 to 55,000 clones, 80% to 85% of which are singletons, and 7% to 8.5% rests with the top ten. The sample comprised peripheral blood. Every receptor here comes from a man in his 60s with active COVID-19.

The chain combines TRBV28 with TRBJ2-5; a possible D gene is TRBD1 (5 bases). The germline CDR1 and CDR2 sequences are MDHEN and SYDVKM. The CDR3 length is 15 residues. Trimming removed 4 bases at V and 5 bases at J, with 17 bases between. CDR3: CASSSGFRIGETQYF. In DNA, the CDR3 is TGTGCCAGCAGTTCAGGGTTCCGGATTGGGGAGACCCAGTACTTC.

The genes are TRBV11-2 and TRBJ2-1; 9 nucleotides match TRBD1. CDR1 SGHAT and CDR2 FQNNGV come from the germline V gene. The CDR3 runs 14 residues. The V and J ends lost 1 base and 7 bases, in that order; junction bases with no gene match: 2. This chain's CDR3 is CASSLATGGNEQFF. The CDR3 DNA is TGTGCCAGCAGCTTAGCGACAGGGGGTAATGAGCAGTTCTTC.

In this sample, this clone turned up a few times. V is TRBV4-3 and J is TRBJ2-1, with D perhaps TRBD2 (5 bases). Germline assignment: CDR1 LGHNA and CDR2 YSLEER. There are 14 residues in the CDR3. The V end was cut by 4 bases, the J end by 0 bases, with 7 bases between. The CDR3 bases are TGCGCCAGCAGCCGGGGAGACTCCTACAATGAGCAGTTCTTC. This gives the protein CASSRGDSYNEQFF.

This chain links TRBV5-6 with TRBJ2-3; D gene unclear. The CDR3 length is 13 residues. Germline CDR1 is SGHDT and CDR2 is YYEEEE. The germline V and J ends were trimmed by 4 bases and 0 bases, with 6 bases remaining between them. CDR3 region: CASSIQSTDTQYF. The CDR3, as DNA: TGTGCCAGCAGCATACAAAGCACAGATACGCAGTATTTT.

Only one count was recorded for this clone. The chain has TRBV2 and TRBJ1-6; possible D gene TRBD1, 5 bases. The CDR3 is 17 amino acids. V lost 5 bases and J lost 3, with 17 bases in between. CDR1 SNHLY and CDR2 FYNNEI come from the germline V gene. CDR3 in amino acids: CASSIQTVSLYNSPLHF. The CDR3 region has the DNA TGTGCCAGCAGTATACAGACAGTTTCCCTCTATAATTCACCCCTCCACTTT.

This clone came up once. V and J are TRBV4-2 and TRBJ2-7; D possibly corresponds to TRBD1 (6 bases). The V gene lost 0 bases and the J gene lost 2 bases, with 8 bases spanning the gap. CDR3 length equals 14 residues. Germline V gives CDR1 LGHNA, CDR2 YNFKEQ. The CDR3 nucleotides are TGTGCCAGCAGCCAAGATCAGGGGCCCTACGAGCAGTACTTC. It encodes CASSQDQGPYEQYF.

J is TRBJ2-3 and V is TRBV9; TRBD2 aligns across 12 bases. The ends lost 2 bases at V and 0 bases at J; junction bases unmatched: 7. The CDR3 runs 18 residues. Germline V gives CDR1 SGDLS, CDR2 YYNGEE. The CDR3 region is CASSVGRTSGTSTDTQYF. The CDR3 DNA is TGTGCCAGCAGCGTGGGCCGGACTAGCGGGACCAGCACAGATACGCAGTATTTT.

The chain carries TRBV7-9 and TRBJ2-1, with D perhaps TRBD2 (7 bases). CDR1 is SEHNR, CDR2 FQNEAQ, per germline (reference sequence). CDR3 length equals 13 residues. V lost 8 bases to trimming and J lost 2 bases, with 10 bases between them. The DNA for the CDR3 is TGTGCCAGCGGGGGGGGCACCTACAATGAGCAGTTCTTC. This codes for CASGGGTYNEQFF.

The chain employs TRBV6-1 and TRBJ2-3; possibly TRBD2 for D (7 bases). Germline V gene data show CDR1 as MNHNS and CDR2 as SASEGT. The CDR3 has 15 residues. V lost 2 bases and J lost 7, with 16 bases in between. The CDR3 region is CASSEYGGGENTQYF. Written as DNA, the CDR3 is TGTGCCAGCAGTGAATATGGGGGGGGCGAGAATACGCAGTATTTT.

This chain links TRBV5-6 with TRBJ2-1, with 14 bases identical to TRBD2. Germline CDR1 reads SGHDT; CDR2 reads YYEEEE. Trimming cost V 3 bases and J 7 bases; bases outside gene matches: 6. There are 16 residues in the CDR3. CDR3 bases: TGTGCCAGCAGCTCGGGACTAGCGGGAGTCAATAATGAGCAGTTCTTC. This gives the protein CASSSGLAGVNNEQFF.

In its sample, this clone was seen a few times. The CDR3 nucleotides read TGTGCCAGCAGCCGTCGGACTTACTCCTACGAGCAGTACTTC. Its translation: CASSRRTYSYEQYF. The chain employs TRBV14 and TRBJ2-7; D is possibly TRBD2 (5 bases). This CDR3 region has 14 residues. Germline V lookup: CDR1 SGHDN, CDR2 FVKESK. Trimming cost V 4 bases and J 0 bases, with 10 bases left between them.

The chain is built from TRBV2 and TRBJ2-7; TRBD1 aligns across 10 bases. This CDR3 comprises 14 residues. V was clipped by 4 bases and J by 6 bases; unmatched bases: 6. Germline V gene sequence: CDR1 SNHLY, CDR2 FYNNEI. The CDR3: CASSVFGTGVEQYF. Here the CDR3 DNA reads TGTGCCAGCAGTGTTTTCGGGACAGGGGTCGAGCAGTACTTC.

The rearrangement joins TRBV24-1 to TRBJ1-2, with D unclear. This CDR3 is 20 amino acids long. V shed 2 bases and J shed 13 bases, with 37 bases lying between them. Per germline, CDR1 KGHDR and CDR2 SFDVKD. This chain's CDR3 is CATSDWSFVAGSSGLGSGTF. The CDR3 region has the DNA TGTGCCACCAGTGATTGGTCTTTCGTCGCTGGGTCCTCGGGTCTTGGGTCGGGCACCTTC.

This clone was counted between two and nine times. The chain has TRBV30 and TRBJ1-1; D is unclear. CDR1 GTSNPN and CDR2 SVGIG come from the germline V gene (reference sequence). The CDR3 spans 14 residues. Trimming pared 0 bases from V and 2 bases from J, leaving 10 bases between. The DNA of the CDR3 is TGTGCCTGGAGTGTACTTCGGGTAAACACTGAAGCTTTCTTT. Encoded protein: CAWSVLRVNTEAFF.

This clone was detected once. The CDR3 loop reads CASRPGGAHEQYF. The CDR3 DNA is TGCGCCAGCAGGCCCGGGGGGGCCCACGAGCAGTACTTC. The chain has TRBV10-1 and TRBJ2-7; 8 bases map to TRBD2. The V and J ends lost 6 bases and 5 bases, in that order; junction bases with no gene match: 6. Germline CDR1 WNHNN, CDR2 SYGVQD (reference sequence). The length of the CDR3 is 13 residues.